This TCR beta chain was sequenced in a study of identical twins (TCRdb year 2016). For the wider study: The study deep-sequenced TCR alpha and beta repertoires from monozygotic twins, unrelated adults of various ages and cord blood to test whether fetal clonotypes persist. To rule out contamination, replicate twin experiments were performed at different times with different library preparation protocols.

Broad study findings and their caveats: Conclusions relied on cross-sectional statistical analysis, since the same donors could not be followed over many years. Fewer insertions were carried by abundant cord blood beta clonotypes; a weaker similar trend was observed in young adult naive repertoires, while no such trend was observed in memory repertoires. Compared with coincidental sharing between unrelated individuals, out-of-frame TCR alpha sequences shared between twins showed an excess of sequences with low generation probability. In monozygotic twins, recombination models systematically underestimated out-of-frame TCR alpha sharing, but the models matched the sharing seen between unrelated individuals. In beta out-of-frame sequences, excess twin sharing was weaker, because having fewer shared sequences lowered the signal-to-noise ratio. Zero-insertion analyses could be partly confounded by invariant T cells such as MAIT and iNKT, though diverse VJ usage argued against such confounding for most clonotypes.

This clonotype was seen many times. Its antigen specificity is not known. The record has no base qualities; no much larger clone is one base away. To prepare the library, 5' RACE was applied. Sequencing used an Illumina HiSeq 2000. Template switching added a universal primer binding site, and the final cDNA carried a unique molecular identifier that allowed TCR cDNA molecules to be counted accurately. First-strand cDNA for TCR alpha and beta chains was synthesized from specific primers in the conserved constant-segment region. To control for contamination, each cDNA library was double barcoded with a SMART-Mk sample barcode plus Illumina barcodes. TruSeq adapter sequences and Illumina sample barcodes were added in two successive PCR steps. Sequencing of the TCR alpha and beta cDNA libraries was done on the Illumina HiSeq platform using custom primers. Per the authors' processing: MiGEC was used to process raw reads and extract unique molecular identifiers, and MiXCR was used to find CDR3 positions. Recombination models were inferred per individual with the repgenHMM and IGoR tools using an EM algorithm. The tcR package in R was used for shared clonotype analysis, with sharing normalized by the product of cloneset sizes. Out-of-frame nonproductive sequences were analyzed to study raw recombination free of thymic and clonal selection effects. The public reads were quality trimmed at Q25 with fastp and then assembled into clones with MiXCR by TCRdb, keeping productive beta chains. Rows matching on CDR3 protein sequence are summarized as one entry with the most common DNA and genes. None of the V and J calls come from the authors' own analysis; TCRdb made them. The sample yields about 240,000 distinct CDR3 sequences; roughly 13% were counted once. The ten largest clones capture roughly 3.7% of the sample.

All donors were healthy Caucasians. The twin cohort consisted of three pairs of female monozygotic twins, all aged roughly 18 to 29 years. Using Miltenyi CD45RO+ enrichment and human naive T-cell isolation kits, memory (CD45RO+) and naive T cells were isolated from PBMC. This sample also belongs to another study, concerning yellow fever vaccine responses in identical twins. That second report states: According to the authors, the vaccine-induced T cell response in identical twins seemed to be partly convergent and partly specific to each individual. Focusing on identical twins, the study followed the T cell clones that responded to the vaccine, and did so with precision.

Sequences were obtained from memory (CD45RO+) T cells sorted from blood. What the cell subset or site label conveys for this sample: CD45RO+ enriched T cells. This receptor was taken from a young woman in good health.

This receptor carries the CDR3 CSVRTGGLDQPQHF. DNA sequence: TGCAGCGTACGGACAGGGGGGCTCGATCAGCCCCAGCATTTT. The chain is made from TRBV29-1 and TRBJ1-5; the central 10 bases match TRBD1. The CDR3, cysteine through phenylalanine, is 14 amino acids long. Only CDR3 DNA remains: 42 bases, in frame from the first base. Trimming removed 6 bases from V and 5 bases from J; the gene matches leave 7 bases unexplained. For CDR1 and CDR2, the germline V gene lists SQVTM and ANQGSEA.